The entry below describes one T cell receptor (beta chain). Its antigen remains unidentified. After constant-region reverse-primer amplification, full-length variable regions underwent semi-nested PCR with Nested Universal Primer A. From the 5' RACE reads, TCRdb called clonotypes with MiXCR, one entry per CDR3 protein. The sample consists of 30,000 to 40,000 distinct CDR3 sequences, approximately 24% of them appearing once. The CDR3 has 16 amino acids. Findings of the study overall: Tumor Treg TCRs overlapped most with tumor naive CD4+ cells. The TCR gene usage of tumor memory CD4+ T cells clustered together with blood and lymph node memory CD4+ cells and with lymph node naive CD4+ cells.

Naive CD4+ cells had CD25+ Tregs removed. J is TRBJ2-1 and V is TRBV21-1; the table's D call, TRBD2, was not checked against the DNA. TRBV21-1 constitutes a pseudogene. This sequence was found in a female donor with breast cancer. The sample consisted of naive CD4+ T cells sorted from a lymph node. The sample's subset: naive CD4+ T cells, CD4+CD45RA+CD25-. The CDR3 sequence is CASSKGCGFTHNEQFF. For the CDR3, the DNA is TGTGCCAGCAGCAAAGGCTGCGGGTTTACTCACAATGAGCAGTTCTTC.